The 21 T cell receptor beta chains below were found in one sample sequenced in a study of blood T cell repertoires in COVID-19. Repertoires were generated with immunoSEQ multiplex PCR, while TCRdb's copy carries only in-frame clones and drops some. The sample shows about 160,000 clones, under 80% of them seen only once. The sequenced material came from peripheral blood. These receptors all come from a man in his 70s with acute or convalescent COVID-19.

CDR3 amino acids: CASSSGATWVNTEAFF. Here the CDR3 DNA reads TGTGCCAGCAGTAGCGGGGCCACCTGGGTTAACACTGAAGCTTTCTTT. The gene calls are TRBV6-2 or TRBV6-3 and TRBJ1-1; D may be TRBD1 (5 bases). The CDR3 totals 16 residues. CDR1 and CDR2 (germline): MNHEY, SVGEGT. The V and J ends lost 5 bases and 2 bases respectively, with 18 bases between them.

The rearrangement uses TRBV5-6 and TRBJ1-2; 10 bases are a match to TRBD1. Germline values: CDR1 SGHDT, CDR2 YYEEEE. Trimming at V came to 0 bases and at J to 8 bases, leaving 4 bases not matched to a gene. CDR3 length: 14 amino acids. This CDR3 is CASSLGGTGEGYTF. The CDR3 coding sequence is TGTGCCAGCAGCTTGGGCGGGACAGGGGAAGGCTACACCTTC.

This clone was recorded only once. The CDR3 protein is CASSQEGGQSTDTQYF. The CDR3 DNA reads as TGTGCCAGCAGCCAAGAGGGGGGACAGAGCACAGATACGCAGTATTTT. The V gene is TRBV4-2, the J gene TRBJ2-3, with D possibly being TRBD1 (7 bases). This CDR3 region has 16 residues. CDR1 is LGHNA and CDR2 is YNFKEQ in the germline V gene. V shed 0 bases and J shed 0 bases, with 10 bases lying between them.

The chain recombines TRBV5-1 with TRBJ2-7; D is possibly TRBD1 (6 bases). V gave up 0 bases and J gave up 5 bases, with 12 bases separating them. Germline lookup yields CDR1 SGHRS and CDR2 YFSETQ. The CDR3 loop spans 14 amino acids. The CDR3 is CASSLEGTLNEQYF. The CDR3 DNA reads TGCGCCAGCAGCTTGGAAGGGACACTCAACGAGCAGTACTTC. The full variable domain, its missing parts supplied by reference TRBV5-1 and TRBJ2-7, is KAGVTQTPRYLIKTRGQQVTLSCSPISGHRSVSWYQQTPGQGLQFLFEYFSETQRNKGNFPGRFSGRQFSNSRSEMNVSTLELGDSALYLCASSLEGTLNEQYFGPGTRLTVT.

This clone showed up just once. The chain uses TRBV5-1 and TRBJ2-2, with 8 bases fitting TRBD2. Germline loops: CDR1 SGHRS, CDR2 YFSETQ. V shed 5 bases and J 2 bases; nucleotides not matched to a gene: 8. The CDR3 is 16 residues long. The CDR3 protein is CASSIRGGQNTGELFF. The DNA of the CDR3 is TGCGCCAGCAGTATCCGGGGGGGCCAAAACACCGGGGAGCTGTTTTTT.

The J gene is TRBJ2-3, the V gene TRBV2; D might be TRBD1 (5 bases). V gave up 7 bases and J gave up 1 base, with 12 bases separating them. The V gene's germline CDR1 is SNHLY and CDR2 FYNNEI. The CDR3 loop spans 14 amino acids. The CDR3 sequence is CASKEGAGTDTQYF. The CDR3 DNA reads as TGTGCCAGCAAAGAAGGGGCTGGCACAGATACGCAGTATTTT. The full variable domain, rest sourced from reference TRBV2 and TRBJ2-3, is EPEVTQTPSHQVTQMGQEVILRCVPISNHLYFYWYRQILGQKVEFLVSFYNNEISEKSEIFDDQFSVERPDGSNFTLKIRSTKLEDSAMYFCASKEGAGTDTQYFGPGTRLTVL.

This chain joins TRBV6-5 and TRBJ2-1; 7 bases map to TRBD2. Trimming removed 7 bases from V and 6 bases from J; junction bases left unmatched: 6. The CDR3 is made up of 13 amino acids. CDR1 is MNHEY and CDR2 is SVGAGI in the germline V gene. In DNA, the CDR3 is TGTGCCAGCACCCTCGGACTAGTCAATGAGCAGTTCTTC. Translation gives CASTLGLVNEQFF.

The chain uses TRBV6-5 and TRBJ1-4; 7 bases map to TRBD1. J lost 8 bases, V lost 10 bases, and 13 bases had no gene match. The germline CDR1 and CDR2 sequences are MNHEY and SVGAGI. The CDR3 totals 14 residues. The DNA for the CDR3 is TGTGCCACGCGCAAGGGGGCTTTGGGAGAAAAACTGTTTTTT. This gives the protein CATRKGALGEKLFF.

The rearrangement uses TRBV10-1 and TRBJ2-4; 7 bases match TRBD1. Germline values: CDR1 WNHNN, CDR2 SYGVQD (reference sequence). The V segment lost 4 bases and the J segment 1 base; nucleotides outside the gene matches: 1. The CDR3 has 14 residues. The CDR3 DNA reads as TGCGCCAGCAGTGCGACAGGGGCCAAAAACATTCAGTACTTC. Amino acid sequence: CASSATGAKNIQYF.

J is TRBJ2-1 and V is TRBV19; 7 nucleotides agree with TRBD2. Unmatched junction bases numbered 5, after V lost 1 base and J lost 2 bases. Germline-derived CDR1 and CDR2 are LNHDA and SQIVND (reference sequence). The CDR3 contains 16 residues. The CDR3 DNA reads TGTGCCAGTAGTATAGCCGCGGGAGTCACCTACAATGAGCAGTTCTTC. It yields the protein CASSIAAGVTYNEQFF.

This clone was counted only a few times. The rearrangement links TRBV30 to TRBJ1-2; 7 bases are a match to TRBD1. The CDR3 length is 12 residues. V gave up 2 bases and J gave up 7 bases; unmatched junction bases: 4. Germline values: CDR1 GTSNPN, CDR2 SVGIG (reference sequence). CDR3 bases: TGTGCCTGGAGTTACAGGGGTTTTGGCTACACCTTC. This translates into CAWSYRGFGYTF.

The rearrangement links TRBV11-2 to TRBJ2-1; D possibly corresponds to TRBD2 (6 bases). The CDR3 has 13 amino acids. CDR1 SGHAT and CDR2 FQNNGV come from the germline V gene. Between the trimmed V and J ends, which lost 4 bases and 3 bases, there was a span of 7 bases. In nucleotides, the CDR3 is TGTGCCAGCAGCTCCGGGAGCTACAATGAGCAGTTCTTC. Protein sequence: CASSSGSYNEQFF.

V and J are TRBV18 and TRBJ1-1; TRBD1 agrees at 10 bases. Germline loops: CDR1 KGHSH, CDR2 LQKENI. CDR3 size: 18 residues. V was clipped by 3 bases and J by 3 bases; unmatched bases: 13. The CDR3 bases are TGTGCCAGCTCACCGAAGACAGGGGGCCATATTGGAGACACTGAAGCTTTCTTT. Its translation is CASSPKTGGHIGDTEAFF.

The CDR3 DNA follows: TGTGCCAGTAGTATTCAAGGGGCAACCGGGGAGCTGTTTTTT. Protein sequence: CASSIQGATGELFF. This chain joins TRBV19 and TRBJ2-2; D is perhaps TRBD1 (5 bases). V dropped 3 bases and J dropped 5 bases, with 10 bases sitting between them. Germline loops: CDR1 LNHDA, CDR2 SQIVND (reference sequence). This CDR3 is built from 14 residues.

The J gene is TRBJ2-7, the V gene TRBV5-6; the match to TRBD1 covers 8 bases. CDR3 length: 14 amino acids. The germline V gene encodes CDR1 SGHDT and CDR2 YYEEEE. After removal of 3 bases from V and 5 bases from J, the junction contained 7 bases not matched to a gene. The CDR3 nucleotides read TGTGCCAGCAGCTGGGCCGGACAGGGCAACGAGCAGTACTTC. Translating gives CASSWAGQGNEQYF.

The chain has TRBV9 and TRBJ2-7; 8 bases map to TRBD1. V shed 0 bases and J 3 bases; nucleotides not matched to a gene: 8. CDR3 size: 16 residues. Germline loops: CDR1 SGDLS, CDR2 YYNGEE. CDR3 sequence (DNA): TGTGCCAGCAGCGTAGGGGTATCGGGACAGGTCTACGAGCAGTACTTC. It is translated as CASSVGVSGQVYEQYF.

This chain uses TRBV7-8 with TRBJ2-7; 7 bases line up with TRBD1. The V segment lost 5 bases and the J segment 4 bases; nucleotides outside the gene matches: 8. CDR1 is SGHVS and CDR2 is FQNEAQ in the germline V gene. There are 14 residues in the CDR3. The CDR3 sequence is CASSPTGQQYEQYF. CDR3 nucleotides: TGTGCCAGCAGCCCGACGGGACAGCAATACGAGCAGTACTTC.

CDR3 coding DNA: TGCGCCAGCAGCCAAGGCTGGAGGGGAAGTGACACTGAAGCTTTCTTT. As protein: CASSQGWRGSDTEAFF. The chain couples TRBV4-1 to TRBJ1-1; possibly TRBD1 for D (5 bases). From germline, CDR1 is MGHRA and CDR2 YSYEKL. The ends were cut back, 1 base at V and 3 bases at J, with 15 bases in the middle. The CDR3 length is 16 residues.

The chain recombines TRBV5-5 with TRBJ2-5; 10 nucleotides match TRBD1. The CDR3 is 15 residues long. Germline trimming cut 3 bases from V and 2 bases from J; bases unmatched to any gene: 4. From germline, CDR1 is SGHKS and CDR2 YYEKEE (reference sequence). The CDR3 reads CASSSRTGGQETQYF. The CDR3 nucleotides read TGTGCCAGCAGCTCACGGACAGGGGGGCAAGAGACCCAGTACTTC.

This clone was recorded only once. The rearrangement links TRBV7-8 to TRBJ2-5; 7 bases align to TRBD2. The V gene end was trimmed by 1 base and the J gene end by 5 bases; junction bases not matched to a gene: 13. Looked up from germline, CDR1 is SGHVS and CDR2 is FQNEAQ. There are 17 residues in the CDR3. For the CDR3, the DNA is TGTGCCAGCAGCTTAGGGGAGTGGGAGGGCCTCCAGGAGACCCAGTACTTC. Translation gives CASSLGEWEGLQETQYF.

This chain uses TRBV3-1 (or the pseudogene TRBV3-2) with TRBJ2-3, with unresolved D. Trimming stripped 2 bases from V and 7 bases from J, with 7 bases between. The CDR3 extends over 12 amino acids. Germline lookup yields CDR1 LGHDT and CDR2 YNNKEL (reference sequence). The CDR3 sequence is CASSQSIYTQYF. CDR3 nucleotides: TGTGCCAGCAGCCAAAGCATCTATACGCAGTATTTT.